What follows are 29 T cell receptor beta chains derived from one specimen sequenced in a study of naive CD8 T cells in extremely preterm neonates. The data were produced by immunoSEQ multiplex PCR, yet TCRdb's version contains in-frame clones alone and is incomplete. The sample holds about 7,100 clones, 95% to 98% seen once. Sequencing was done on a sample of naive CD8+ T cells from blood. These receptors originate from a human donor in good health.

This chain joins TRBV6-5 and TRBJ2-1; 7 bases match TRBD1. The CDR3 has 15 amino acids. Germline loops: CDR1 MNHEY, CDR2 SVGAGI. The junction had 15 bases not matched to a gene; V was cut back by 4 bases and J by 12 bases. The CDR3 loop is CASSSDRAEGKGQFF. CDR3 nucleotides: TGTGCCAGCAGTTCCGACAGGGCCGAGGGGAAGGGGCAGTTCTTC.

The CDR3, as DNA: TGTGCCATCAGTGTGACAGGGGGAAGCAATCAGCCCCAGCATTTT. Translated, it gives CAISVTGGSNQPQHF. The chain recombines TRBV10-3 with TRBJ1-5, with 9 bases fitting TRBD1. Germline CDR1 ENHRY, CDR2 SYGVKD. Germline trimming cut 4 bases from V and 1 base from J; bases unmatched to any gene: 2. This CDR3 spans 15 amino acids.

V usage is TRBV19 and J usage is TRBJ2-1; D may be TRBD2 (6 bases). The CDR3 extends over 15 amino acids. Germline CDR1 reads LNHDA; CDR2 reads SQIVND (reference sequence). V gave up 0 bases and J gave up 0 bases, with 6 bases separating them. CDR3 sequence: CASSIDGSSYNEQFF. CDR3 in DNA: TGTGCCAGTAGTATAGACGGGAGCTCCTACAATGAGCAGTTCTTC. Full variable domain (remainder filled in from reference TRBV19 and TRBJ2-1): DGGITQSPKYLFRKEGQNVTLSCEQNLNHDAMYWYRQDPGQGLRLIYYSQIVNDFQKGDIAEGYSVSREKKESFPLTVTSAQKNPTAFYLCASSIDGSSYNEQFFGPGTRLTVL.

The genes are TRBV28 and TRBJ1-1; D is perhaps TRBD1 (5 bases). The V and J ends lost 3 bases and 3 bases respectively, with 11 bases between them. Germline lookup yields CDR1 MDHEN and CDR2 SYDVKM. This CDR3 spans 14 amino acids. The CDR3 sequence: CASSLGRVYTEAFF. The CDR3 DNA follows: TGTGCCAGCAGTTTGGGCAGGGTCTACACTGAAGCTTTCTTT. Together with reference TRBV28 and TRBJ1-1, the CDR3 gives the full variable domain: DVKVTQSSRYLVKRTGEKVFLECVQDMDHENMFWYRQDPGLGLRLIYFSYDVKMKEKGDIPEGYSVSREKKERFSLILESASTNQTSMYLCASSLGRVYTEAFFGQGTRLTVV.

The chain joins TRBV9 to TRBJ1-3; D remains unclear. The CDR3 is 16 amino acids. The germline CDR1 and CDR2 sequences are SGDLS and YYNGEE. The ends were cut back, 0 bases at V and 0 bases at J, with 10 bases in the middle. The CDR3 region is CASSVDALSSGNTIYF. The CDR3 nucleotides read TGTGCCAGCAGCGTAGATGCCCTAAGCTCTGGAAACACCATATATTTT.

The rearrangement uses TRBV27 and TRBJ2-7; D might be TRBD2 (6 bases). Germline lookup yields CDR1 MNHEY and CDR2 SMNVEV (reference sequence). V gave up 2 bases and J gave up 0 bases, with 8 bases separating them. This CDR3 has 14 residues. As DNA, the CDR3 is TGTGCCAGCAGTTTAGCGGGGAGCTCCTACGAGCAGTACTTC. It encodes CASSLAGSSYEQYF.

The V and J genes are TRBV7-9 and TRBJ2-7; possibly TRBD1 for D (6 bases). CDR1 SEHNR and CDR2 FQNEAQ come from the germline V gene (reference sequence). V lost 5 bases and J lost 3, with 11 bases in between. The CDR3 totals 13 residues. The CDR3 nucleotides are TGTGCCAGCAGCCTGGACAGCTTCTACGAGCAGTACTTC. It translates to CASSLDSFYEQYF.

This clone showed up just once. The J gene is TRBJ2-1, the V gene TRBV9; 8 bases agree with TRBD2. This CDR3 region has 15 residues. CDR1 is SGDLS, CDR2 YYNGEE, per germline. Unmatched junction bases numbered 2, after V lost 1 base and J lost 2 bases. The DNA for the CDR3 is TGTGCCAGCAGCGTAAGCGGGAGCCCCTACAATGAGCAGTTCTTC. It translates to CASSVSGSPYNEQFF.

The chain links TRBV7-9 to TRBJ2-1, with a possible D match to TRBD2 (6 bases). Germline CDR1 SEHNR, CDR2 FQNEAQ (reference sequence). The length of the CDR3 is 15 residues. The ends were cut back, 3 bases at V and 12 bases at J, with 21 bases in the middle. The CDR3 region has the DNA TGTGCCAGCAGCTTTTTTCTCTCTAGCGAGGGTAGGCAGTTCTTC. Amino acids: CASSFFLSSEGRQFF.

CDR3 sequence reads: CASSLGSREQYF. The CDR3 region has the DNA TGTGCCAGCAGCTTGGGGAGTCGCGAGCAGTACTTC. This chain links TRBV5-4 with TRBJ2-7, with D unresolved. This CDR3 contains 12 residues. Germline CDR1 is SGHNT and CDR2 is YYREEE (reference sequence). The ends were cut back, 0 bases at V and 6 bases at J, with 7 bases in the middle.

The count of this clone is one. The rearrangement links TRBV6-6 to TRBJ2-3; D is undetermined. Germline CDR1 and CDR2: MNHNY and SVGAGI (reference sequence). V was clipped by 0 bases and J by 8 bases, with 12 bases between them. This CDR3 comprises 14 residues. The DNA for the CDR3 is TGTGCCAGCAGTTACTCGAAAGCTCAAATTACGCAGTATTTT. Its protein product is CASSYSKAQITQYF.

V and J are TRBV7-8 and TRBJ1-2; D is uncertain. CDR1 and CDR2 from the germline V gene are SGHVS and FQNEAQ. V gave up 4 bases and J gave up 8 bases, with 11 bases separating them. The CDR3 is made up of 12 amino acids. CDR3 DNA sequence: TGTGCCAGCAGCTATTACCAACAAGGCTACACCTTC. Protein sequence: CASSYYQQGYTF.

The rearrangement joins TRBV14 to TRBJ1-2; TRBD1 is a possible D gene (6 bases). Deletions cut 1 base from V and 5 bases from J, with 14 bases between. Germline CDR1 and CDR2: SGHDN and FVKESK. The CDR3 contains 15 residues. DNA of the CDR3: TGTGCCAGCAGCCAAGCCTGGACAGATAGTTATGGCTACACCTTC. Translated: CASSQAWTDSYGYTF.

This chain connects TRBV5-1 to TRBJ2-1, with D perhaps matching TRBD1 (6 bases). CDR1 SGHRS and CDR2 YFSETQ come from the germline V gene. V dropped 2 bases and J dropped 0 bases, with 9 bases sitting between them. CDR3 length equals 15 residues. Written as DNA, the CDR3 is TGCGCCAGCAGCTTAACAGGGAGCTCCTACAATGAGCAGTTCTTC. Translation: CASSLTGSSYNEQFF.

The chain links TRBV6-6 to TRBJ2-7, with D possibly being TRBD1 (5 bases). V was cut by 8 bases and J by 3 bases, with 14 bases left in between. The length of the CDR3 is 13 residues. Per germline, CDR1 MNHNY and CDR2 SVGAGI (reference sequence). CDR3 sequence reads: CASGQTGHYEQYF. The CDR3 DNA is TGTGCCAGCGGACAAACAGGTCACTACGAGCAGTACTTC.

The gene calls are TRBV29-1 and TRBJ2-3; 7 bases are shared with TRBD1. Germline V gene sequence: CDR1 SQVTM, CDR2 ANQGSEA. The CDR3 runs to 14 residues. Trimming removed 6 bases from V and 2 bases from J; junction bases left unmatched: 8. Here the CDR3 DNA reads TGCAGCGTGGAAACAGGGGATTTCACAGATACGCAGTATTTT. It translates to CSVETGDFTDTQYF.

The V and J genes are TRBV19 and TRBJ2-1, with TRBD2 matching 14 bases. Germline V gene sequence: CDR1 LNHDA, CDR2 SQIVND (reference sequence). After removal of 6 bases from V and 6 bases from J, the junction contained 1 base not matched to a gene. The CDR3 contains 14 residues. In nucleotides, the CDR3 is TGTGCCAGTAGGACTAGCGGGAGGGCCAATGAGCAGTTCTTC. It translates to CASRTSGRANEQFF.

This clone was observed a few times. CDR3: CASSPRGSLRTVLNEKLFF. DNA for the CDR3: TGTGCCAGCAGCCCCAGGGGAAGCCTTAGAACCGTTCTTAATGAAAAACTGTTTTTT. The V call is TRBV21-1, the J call TRBJ1-4; the table's D call, TRBD1, has no DNA check behind it. TRBV21-1 is a pseudogene segment. The CDR3 is 19 residues long.

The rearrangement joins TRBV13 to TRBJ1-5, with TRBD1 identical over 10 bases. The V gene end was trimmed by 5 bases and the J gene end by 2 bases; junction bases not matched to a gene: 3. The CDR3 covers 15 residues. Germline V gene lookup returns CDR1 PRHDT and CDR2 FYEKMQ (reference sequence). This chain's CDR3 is CASSLGTGGNQPQHF. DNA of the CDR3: TGTGCCAGCAGCCTTGGGACAGGGGGCAATCAGCCCCAGCATTTT. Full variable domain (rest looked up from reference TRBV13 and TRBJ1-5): AAGVIQSPRHLIKEKRETATLKCYPIPRHDTVYWYQQGPGQDPQFLISFYEKMQSDKGSIPDRFSAQQFSDYHSELNMSSLELGDSALYFCASSLGTGGNQPQHFGDGTRLSIL.

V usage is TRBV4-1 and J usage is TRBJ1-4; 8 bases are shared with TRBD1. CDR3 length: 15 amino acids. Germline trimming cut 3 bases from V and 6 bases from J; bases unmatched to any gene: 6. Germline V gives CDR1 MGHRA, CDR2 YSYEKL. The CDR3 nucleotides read TGCGCCAGCAGCCAGATGGACAGGGATGATGAAAAACTGTTTTTT. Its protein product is CASSQMDRDDEKLFF.

The CDR3 region is CASSPLGTGGPVAQYF. CDR3 DNA: TGTGCCAGCAGCCCGCTCGGGACAGGGGGGCCCGTCGCGCAGTACTTC. The chain is built from TRBV27 and TRBJ2-7; the match to TRBD1 covers 11 bases. CDR1 MNHEY and CDR2 SMNVEV come from the germline V gene (reference sequence). The CDR3 runs to 16 residues. V trimming: 6 bases; J trimming: 9 bases; junction bases outside the gene matches: 16.

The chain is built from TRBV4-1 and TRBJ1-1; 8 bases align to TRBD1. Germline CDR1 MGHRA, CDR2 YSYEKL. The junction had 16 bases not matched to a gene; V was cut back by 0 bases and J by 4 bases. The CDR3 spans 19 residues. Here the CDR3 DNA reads TGCGCCAGCAGCCAAGATCCCCTGACAGGGGCAGTTGGGAGCACTGAAGCTTTCTTT. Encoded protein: CASSQDPLTGAVGSTEAFF.

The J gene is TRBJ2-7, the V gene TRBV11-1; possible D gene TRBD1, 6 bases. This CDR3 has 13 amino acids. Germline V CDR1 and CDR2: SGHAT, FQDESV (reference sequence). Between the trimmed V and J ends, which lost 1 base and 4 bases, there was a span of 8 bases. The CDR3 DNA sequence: TGTGCCAGCAGCTTAGTCAGGGGTTACGAGCAGTACTTC. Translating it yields CASSLVRGYEQYF. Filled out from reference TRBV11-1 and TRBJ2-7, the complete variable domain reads EAEVAQSPRYKITEKSQAVAFWCDPISGHATLYWYRQILGQGPELLVQFQDESVVDDSQLPKDRFSAERLKGVDSTLKIQPAELGDSAMYLCASSLVRGYEQYFGPGTRLTVT.

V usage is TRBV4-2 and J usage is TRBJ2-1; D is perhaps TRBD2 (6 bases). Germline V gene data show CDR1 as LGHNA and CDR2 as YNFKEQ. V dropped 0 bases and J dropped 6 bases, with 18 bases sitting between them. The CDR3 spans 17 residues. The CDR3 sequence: CASSQDPGRDAPNEQFF. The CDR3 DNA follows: TGTGCCAGCAGCCAAGATCCTGGGCGGGACGCCCCCAATGAGCAGTTCTTC.

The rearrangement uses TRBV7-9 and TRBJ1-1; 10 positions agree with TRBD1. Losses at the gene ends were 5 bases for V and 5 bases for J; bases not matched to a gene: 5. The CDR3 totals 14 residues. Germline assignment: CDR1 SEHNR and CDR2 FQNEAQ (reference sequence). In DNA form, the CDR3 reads TGTGCCAGCAGCCCGCGGACAGGGGGAACTGAAGCTTTCTTT. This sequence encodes CASSPRTGGTEAFF.

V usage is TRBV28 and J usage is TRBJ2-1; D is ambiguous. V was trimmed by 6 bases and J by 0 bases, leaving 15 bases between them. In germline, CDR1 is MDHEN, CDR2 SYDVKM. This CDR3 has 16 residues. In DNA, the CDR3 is TGTGCCAGCAGCCAACCTCGATTGAGCTCCTACAATGAGCAGTTCTTC. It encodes CASSQPRLSSYNEQFF.

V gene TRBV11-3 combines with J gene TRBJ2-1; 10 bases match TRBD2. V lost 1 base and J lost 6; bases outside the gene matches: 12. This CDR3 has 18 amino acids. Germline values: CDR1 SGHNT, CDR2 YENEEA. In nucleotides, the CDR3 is TGTGCCAGCAGCTTAGGTCCGGCCGGACTAGCGGTTAGCAATGAGCAGTTCTTC. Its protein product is CASSLGPAGLAVSNEQFF.

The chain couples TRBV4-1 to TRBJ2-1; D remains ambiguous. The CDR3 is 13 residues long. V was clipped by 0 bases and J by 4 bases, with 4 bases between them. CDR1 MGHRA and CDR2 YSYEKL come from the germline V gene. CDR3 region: CASSQDTYNEQFF. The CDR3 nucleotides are TGCGCCAGCAGCCAAGACACTTACAATGAGCAGTTCTTC.

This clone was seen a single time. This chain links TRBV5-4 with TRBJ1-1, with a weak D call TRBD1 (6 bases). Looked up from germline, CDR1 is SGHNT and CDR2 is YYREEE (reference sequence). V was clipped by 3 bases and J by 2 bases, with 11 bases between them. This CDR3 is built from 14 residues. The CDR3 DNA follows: TGTGCCAGCAGCTCGGGACACCCAAACACTGAAGCTTTCTTT. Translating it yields CASSSGHPNTEAFF.